The 8 T cell receptor beta chains presented below share a single source sample, sequenced in a study of T cells after yellow fever vaccination. TCRdb reprocessed the 5' RACE reads via MiXCR and lists one record per CDR3 protein. Of about 320,000 distinct CDR3 sequences detected, roughly a tenth appear once; the ten largest clones hold less than 3.5%. Sample: CD4+ T cells sorted from PBMCs, taken 45 days after the yellow fever booster vaccination. The receptors here all came from a young man who received the YFV17D yellow fever vaccine.

V gene TRBV7-9 combines with J gene TRBJ2-1, with 7 bases identical to TRBD2. CDR1 is SEHNR and CDR2 is FQNEAQ in the germline V gene (reference sequence). The V segment lost 5 bases and the J segment 8 bases; nucleotides outside the gene matches: 6. This CDR3 has 13 residues. The CDR3 DNA reads as TGTGCCAGCAGCGGGAGGGTCCGCGATGAGCAGTTCTTC. This translates into CASSGRVRDEQFF. Supplemented by reference TRBV7-9 and TRBJ2-1, the full variable domain reads DTGVSQNPRHKITKRGQNVTFRCDPISEHNRLYWYRQTLGQGPEFLTYFQNEAQLEKSRLLSDRFSAERPKGSFSTLEIQRTEQGDSAMYLCASSGRVRDEQFFGPGTRLTVL.

This clonotype was counted only a few times. V gene TRBV7-2 combines with J gene TRBJ1-1, with 8 bases identical to TRBD1. The CDR3 sequence is 15 residues long. Germline V lookup: CDR1 SGHTA, CDR2 FQGNSA. Unmatched junction bases numbered 6, after V lost 4 bases and J lost 2 bases. The CDR3 bases are TGTGCCAGCAGCTGGGGGACAGGCCCTAACACTGAAGCTTTCTTT. It yields the protein CASSWGTGPNTEAFF.

This clonotype was counted only a few times. The V and J genes are TRBV7-9 and TRBJ2-5; TRBD2 matches 9 bases. The CDR3 runs 13 residues. Germline loops: CDR1 SEHNR, CDR2 FQNEAQ (reference sequence). The V segment lost 4 bases and the J segment 5 bases; nucleotides outside the gene matches: 2. The CDR3 loop is CASSWTSAETQYF. DNA for the CDR3: TGTGCCAGCAGCTGGACTAGCGCGGAGACCCAGTACTTC.

The chain links TRBV7-6 to TRBJ1-1; 9 positions agree with TRBD1. The V gene end was trimmed by 1 base and the J gene end by 5 bases; junction bases not matched to a gene: 2. The germline V gene encodes CDR1 SGHVS and CDR2 FNYEAQ. There are 14 residues in the CDR3. The DNA of the CDR3 is TGTGCCAGCAGCTTAGGAGGGACAGGGACTGAAGCTTTCTTT. Translation gives CASSLGGTGTEAFF.

V is TRBV6-1 and J is TRBJ2-1, with a possible D match to TRBD1 (6 bases). The CDR3 extends over 14 amino acids. Germline V gene data show CDR1 as MNHNS and CDR2 as SASEGT. The DNA for the CDR3 is TGTGCAGCCTCAACGGGGCAGGGGATCAATGAGCAGTTCTTC. Amino acid sequence: CAASTGQGINEQFF.

Many counts were recorded for this clonotype. The V call is TRBV5-6, the J call TRBJ1-2, with D possibly matching TRBD1 (5 bases). The germline V gene encodes CDR1 SGHDT and CDR2 YYEEEE. The CDR3 runs to 13 residues. The germline V and J ends were trimmed by 5 bases and 8 bases, with 16 bases remaining between them. The CDR3 loop is CASSFDSQGGYTF. The CDR3 nucleotides read TGTGCCAGCAGTTTCGACAGCCAAGGAGGCTACACCTTC. Supplemented by reference TRBV5-6 and TRBJ1-2, the full variable domain reads DAGVTQSPTHLIKTRGQQVTLRCSPKSGHDTVSWYQQALGQGPQFIFQYYEEEERQRGNFPDRFSGHQFPNYSSELNVNALLLGDSALYLCASSFDSQGGYTFGSGTRLTVV.

This clonotype was counted between two and nine times. The chain joins TRBV5-1 to TRBJ2-2, with D unresolved. CDR1 SGHRS and CDR2 YFSETQ come from the germline V gene. The CDR3 contains 13 residues. The V and J ends lost 6 bases and 1 base respectively, with 7 bases between them. CDR3 residues: CASKGGNTGELFF. The CDR3 coding sequence is TGCGCCAGCAAAGGTGGGAACACCGGGGAGCTGTTTTTT.

There are a few counts of this clonotype. V usage is TRBV6-5 and J usage is TRBJ1-6, with D perhaps matching TRBD1 (5 bases). Germline CDR1 is MNHEY and CDR2 is SVGAGI. Trimming removed 5 bases from V and 9 bases from J, with 17 bases in between. The CDR3 is 15 amino acids. CDR3 DNA: TGTGCCAGCAGTCCCCAGGGCCTAAAGACTTCACCCCTCCACTTT. Translating gives CASSPQGLKTSPLHF.